This T cell receptor (beta chain) appears in the sequencing data of a study of cytomegalovirus exposure and HLA in healthy donors. Notes on the study in general: Roughly uniform depth of sequencing across donors was assumed in presence/absence analyses.

The CDR3 is made up of 15 amino acids. CDR1 is MGHRA and CDR2 is YSYEKL in the germline V gene. V dropped 0 bases and J dropped 3 bases, with 12 bases sitting between them. This clone was seen a few times. Its cognate antigen is unknown. The PCR employed 60 Vbeta primers together with 13 Jbeta primers. Produced via immunoSEQ multiplex PCR; TCRdb's table is partial and in-frame only. The sample lists some 110,000 clones; just under 75% were seen once. This receptor was obtained from a man in his 60s in good health and CMV-seropositive. This sequence joins TRBV4-1 and TRBJ2-7, with D maybe TRBD2 (7 bases). Sequenced material: PBMCs. The CDR3 nucleotides are TGCGCCAGCAGCCAAGAGGGGGGGCGAAACTACGAGCAGTACTTC. Translation: CASSQEGGRNYEQYF.